This T cell receptor beta chain was identified in a study of blood T cell repertoires in COVID-19. Looking at the study overall: Italy, Spain and the United States were the sources of the convalescent and acute COVID-19 samples.

In the source study's methods: Amplified reference gene primers provided the basis for estimating nucleated cell counts. Assay used: immunoSEQ multiplex PCR; TCRdb lists only in-frame clones, some missing. That table gives V, J and clone size, and the DNA gave D and trimming. The repertoire holds more than 95,000 clones, with roughly 80% as singletons. The sequenced sample was peripheral blood. This TCR derives from a human donor in a cohort sampled during active COVID-19.

CDR3 bases: TGCGCCAGCAGCCCCCGCTCGACTAGCGGATACTACAATGAGCAGTTCTTC. Translating it yields CASSPRSTSGYYNEQFF. The V gene is TRBV5-1, the J gene TRBJ2-1, with 9 bases identical to TRBD2. CDR3 length: 17 amino acids. The V segment lost 4 bases and the J segment 3 bases; nucleotides outside the gene matches: 11. Per the germline V gene, CDR1 is SGHRS and CDR2 is YFSETQ.